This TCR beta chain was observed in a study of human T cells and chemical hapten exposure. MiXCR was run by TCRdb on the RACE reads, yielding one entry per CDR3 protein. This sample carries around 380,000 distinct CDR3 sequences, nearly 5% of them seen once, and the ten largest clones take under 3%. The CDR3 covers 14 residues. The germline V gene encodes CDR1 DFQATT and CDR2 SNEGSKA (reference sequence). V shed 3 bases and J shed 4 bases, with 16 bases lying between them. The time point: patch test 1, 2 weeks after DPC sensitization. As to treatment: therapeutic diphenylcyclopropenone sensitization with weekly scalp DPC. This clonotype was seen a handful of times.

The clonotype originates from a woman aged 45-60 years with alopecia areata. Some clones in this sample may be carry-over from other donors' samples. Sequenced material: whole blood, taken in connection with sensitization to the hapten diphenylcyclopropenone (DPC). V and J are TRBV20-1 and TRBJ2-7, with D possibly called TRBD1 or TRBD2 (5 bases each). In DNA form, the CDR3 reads TGCAGTGCTAGTGGGGGTATCGGGGTTTACGAGCAGTACTTC. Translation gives CSASGGIGVYEQYF.